This TCR beta chain originates from a study of CD8 T cells in ankylosing spondylitis. Overall study findings and caveats: Made up of 7 to 9 highly homologous variants, a TCR beta motif appeared characteristic of ankylosing spondylitis blood.

In regard to this clonotype: The target antigen is unknown.

There are 14 residues in the CDR3. CDR1 is SQVTM and CDR2 is ANQGSEA in the germline V gene. Trimming at V came to 7 bases and at J to 5 bases, leaving 5 bases not matched to a gene. Using its own MiXCR run on the 5' RACE reads, TCRdb lists one record per CDR3 protein. Of about 90,000 distinct CDR3 sequences in the sample, approximately 9.6% were seen once. The sequence derives from a male donor with ankylosing spondylitis. The J gene is TRBJ2-1, the V gene TRBV29-1, with 13 bases identical to TRBD2. The sample comprised blood, either unsorted or a sorted T cell fraction (not recorded which). The CDR3 loop is CSEGTSGTHNEQFF. The CDR3 region has the DNA TGCAGCGAAGGGACTAGCGGGACCCACAATGAGCAGTTCTTC.